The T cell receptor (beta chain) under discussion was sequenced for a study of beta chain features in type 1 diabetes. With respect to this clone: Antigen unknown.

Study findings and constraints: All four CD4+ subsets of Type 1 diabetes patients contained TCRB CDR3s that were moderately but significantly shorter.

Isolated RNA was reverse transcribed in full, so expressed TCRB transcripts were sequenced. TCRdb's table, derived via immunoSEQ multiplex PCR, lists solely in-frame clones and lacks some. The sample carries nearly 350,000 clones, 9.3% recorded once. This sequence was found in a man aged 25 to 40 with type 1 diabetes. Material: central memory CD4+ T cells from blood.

CDR3 nucleotide sequence: TGTGCCAGCAGTTACGGGGGGGGCGAAGATACGCAGTATTTT. Translating gives CASSYGGGEDTQYF. V is TRBV6-5 and J is TRBJ2-3; TRBD2 might be the D (7 bases). The length of the CDR3 is 14 residues. Deletions cut 2 bases from V and 5 bases from J, with 11 bases between. Germline CDR1 is MNHEY and CDR2 is SVGAGI.